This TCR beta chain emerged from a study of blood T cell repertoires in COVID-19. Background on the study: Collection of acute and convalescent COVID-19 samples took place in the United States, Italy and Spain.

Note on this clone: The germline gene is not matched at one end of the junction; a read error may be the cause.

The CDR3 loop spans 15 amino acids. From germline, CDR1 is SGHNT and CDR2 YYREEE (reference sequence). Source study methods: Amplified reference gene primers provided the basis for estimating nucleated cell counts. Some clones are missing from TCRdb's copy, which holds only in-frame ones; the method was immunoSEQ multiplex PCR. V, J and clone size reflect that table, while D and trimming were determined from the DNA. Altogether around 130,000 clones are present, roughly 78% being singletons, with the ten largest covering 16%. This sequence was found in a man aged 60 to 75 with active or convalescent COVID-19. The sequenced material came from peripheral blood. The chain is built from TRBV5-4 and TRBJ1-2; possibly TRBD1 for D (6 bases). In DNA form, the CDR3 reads TGTGCCAGCAGTTTGGGGGCGGGGGGCAACTATGGCTACACCTTC. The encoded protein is CASSLGAGGNYGYTF.